This entry is about one TCR beta chain. This clonotype was seen more than once but under ten times. Its antigen remains unidentified. No base quality values were provided; no much bigger clone lies one nucleotide off. Library prep was done by PCR. The sequencer listed for this sample is Illumina HiSeq 2500. Molecular barcoding was employed in the preparation of TCR libraries, with unique molecular identifiers being used to normalize TCRbeta repertoire quantification. The public reads were quality trimmed at Q25 with fastp and then assembled into clones with MiXCR by TCRdb, keeping productive beta chains. When rows share a CDR3 protein, they turn into one entry using the most common DNA and genes. Within this sample are about 210,000 distinct CDR3 sequences, with around a sixth of them counted one time only. 40% to 50% of the sample is in the top ten clones. This record belongs to a study of T-cell reconstitution after alpha-beta-depleted transplantation in children listed by TCRdb under 2016. With regard to the full study: The study quantitatively tracked T-cell immune reconstitution after TCRalphabeta/CD19-depleted allogeneic hematopoietic cell transplantation in children using TCR repertoire profiling.

What the work shows at the level of the full study, not this receptor alone: The frequencies of hyperexpanded clones fell over the following months, and after one year, T-cell counts and TCRbeta diversity were mostly attributed to newly produced T cells. Apparently early alphabetaT-cell count recovery about two months after transplant reportedly relied on only several hundred rapidly expanded clones derived from non-depleted graft cells. In some patients, high TCRbeta diversity at day 60 was attributed to recipient T cells and intrathymic progenitors that had survived conditioning.

The CDR3 holds 16 amino acids from the cysteine to the phenylalanine. Only the CDR3 region is kept as DNA, spanning 48 bases read in frame from base 1. From a lookup of the germline V gene, CDR1 and CDR2 are SGHTA and FQGNSA. Trimming at the junction amounts to 5 bases on V and 3 bases on J, and the germline ends lie 16 bases apart. Reading the label with the study, this specimen's treatment or condition is: allogeneic hematopoietic cell transplantation with graft depleted of TCRalphabeta T cells and CD19 B cells. The children who served as transplant recipients had been given grafts of TCRalphabeta/CD19-depleted allogeneic hematopoietic cells.

The sequence derives from a male patient between 2 and 15 years old who had a stem cell transplant for acute lymphoblastic leukemia, so the T cells may come from the graft donor. Source: PBMCs, mostly from graft donor cells, taken 360 days after TCRalphabeta/CD19-depleted stem cell transplant. In this chain, TRBV7-2 is recombined with TRBJ2-2, with the D segment possibly TRBD1 or TRBD2, each aligning over 5 bases. The DNA is as follows: TGTGCCAGCAGCGTCCAGGGACGTCGGGACACCGGGGAGCTGTTTTTT. Translated, it reads CASSVQGRRDTGELFF.